This T cell receptor (beta chain) was captured by sequencing in a study of T cells after yellow fever vaccination (dated by TCRdb to between 2017 and 2020). In the study overall: Libraries from fractions with low cell numbers were prepared with the SMART-Seq v4 Ultra Low Input RNA kit. Blood samples were taken at several timepoints before and after primary and secondary immunization, and bulk PBMC replicates and cell subsets were isolated. To follow T-cell clones before and after both primary and booster YFV17D yellow fever vaccination, bulk TCR alpha and beta repertoires underwent longitudinal sequencing. Two healthy male donors made up the cohort, one aged 18 to 29 years and the other aged 30 to 40 years. The paper as a whole reports these results and caveats: Most clones expanded after primary vaccination were re-detected after the booster (almost 97% of CD4 and roughly 85% of CD8), suggesting broad memory maintenance. The secondary T-cell response was weaker than the primary response but faster, peaking on day 5 instead of day 15. A small fraction of clonotypes showed up in both the CD4 and CD8 compartments, probably as a result of convergent recombination. Computational filtering was required because FACS-sorted repertoires could contain abundant contaminating clonotypes from the bulk population. Because the study included only a couple of donors, the extent to which the findings can be generalized is limited.

V is pared back by 0 bases and J by 0 bases, with 5 bases lying between the germline termini. The cysteine opens and the phenylalanine closes a CDR3 of 14 amino acids. Of the read, only the CDR3 DNA is kept; its 42 bases are in frame from base 1. Sequences SGHVS (CDR1) and FNYEAQ (CDR2) are obtained from the germline V gene. Synthesis of TCR cDNA relied on 5'RACE template switching, a step that introduced a universal primer site along with unique molecular identifiers. cDNA synthesis was primed from both the TCR alpha and TCR beta constant segments. Library amplification involved two PCR steps, and the second step added sample barcodes and sequencing adapters. Sequencing of libraries was performed on Illumina HiSeq 2500 (2x100 bp) or NovaSeq (2x150 bp). The study's own analysis went as follows. MIGEC was used to demultiplex reads and collapse the reads into UMI consensus sequences, and MiXCR was used for V(D)J alignment. Clonotypes responding to the vaccine were identified with edgeR on replicate PBMC samples, with the criteria of FDR below 0.01 and a log2 fold change above 5 up to day 15. Each bulk clonotype received a CD4 or CD8 identity based on whether the sequenced CD4 or CD8 repertoire contained that clonotype at higher abundance. In-frame beta chains were kept once TCRdb had trimmed the public reads at Q25 with fastp and called clones with MiXCR. Identical CDR3 proteins give one entry, which carries the most common genes and DNA. TCRdb's processing, not the authors', yielded these V and J calls. The sample table contains 360,000 or so distinct CDR3 sequences; only one count was recorded for more than 9% of them. The ten top clones hold roughly 18% of the sample.

In regard to this clonotype: Its antigen is still unknown. Nothing much larger sits one base from this clone, and base qualities are not available.

The sample's treatment or condition label is to be understood as: live attenuated yellow fever vaccine strain. At every blood-draw timepoint, two biological replicates of bulk PBMCs were collected. PBMCs were isolated from peripheral blood using a standard Ficoll-Paque protocol. RNA was extracted with TriZol from bulk PBMCs, CD4 and CD8 fractions, and dextramer-positive and dextramer-negative fractions. The material sequenced was PBMCs, taken on the day of the first yellow fever vaccination. The origin of this receptor is a man aged 18 to 35 who received the YFV17D yellow fever vaccine. The rearranged chain carries TRBV7-6 and TRBJ1-1; tentative D gene TRBD1, with 5 bases matching. The CDR3 has the sequence CASSLADMNTEAFF. The nucleotide sequence is given as TGTGCCAGCAGCTTAGCGGACATGAACACTGAAGCTTTCTTT.